The entry below describes one T cell receptor beta chain. The target antigen is unknown. One end of the junction is discordant with germline, which a read error may explain. The CDR3 is 15 residues long. Germline V CDR1 and CDR2: SGDLS, YYNGEE. This sample is drawn from a study of blood T cells in healthy people across ages. Study observations and caveats: Unsorted PBMCs ruled out conclusive naive versus antigen-experienced comparison.

Combining a sample-barcoded 5' primer with a J-beta primer mix, a second PCR ran for about 6 to 12 cycles. Each CDR3 protein gets one entry after TCRdb re-called the 5' RACE reads with MiXCR. The table shows approximately 2,000,000 distinct CDR3 sequences, with roughly two fifths occurring only once. The chain joins TRBV9 to TRBJ2-1; 7 bases are a match to TRBD2. The material sequenced was blood. This clonotype originated in a human donor in good health. The CDR3 bases are TGCGCCAGCAGCGTAGAGGGAGGGATGCACAATGAGCAGTTCTTC. It specifies CASSVEGGMHNEQFF.